The clone carrying this T cell receptor (beta chain) was found a few times. Its specificity is unknown. TCRdb redid the calling of the 5' RACE reads with MiXCR, one entry per CDR3 protein. Here the sample spans a few hundred thousand distinct CDR3 sequences, 21% being singletons. This record comes from a study of T-cell memory formation after mild COVID-19. In the study overall: Across donors, TCR clusters were largely donor specific.

Findings and caveats of the study: Largely, contracting CD4+ clones fell within CM and EM, and contracting CD8+ clones within EMRA. Some responding clones appeared in pre-infection memory, suggesting cross-reactive memory joined.

Germline CDR1 is GTSNPN and CDR2 is SVGIG (reference sequence). The CDR3 has 14 amino acids. V lost 5 bases and J 0 bases, leaving 13 bases between the germline ends. The sample comprised PBMCs or a T cell subset sorted from them (not recorded which). This chain connects TRBV30 to TRBJ2-5, with a weak D call TRBD1 (6 bases). This TCR was sampled from an adult woman who had mild COVID-19 (a few samples of this study predate the infection). Cell type and time point are not known. This CDR3 reads CAWGQGYYQETQYF. The CDR3 coding sequence is TGTGCCTGGGGCCAGGGGTACTACCAAGAGACCCAGTACTTC.